Following are 14 T cell receptor beta chains from one sample sequenced in a study of blood T cell repertoires in COVID-19. Repertoires were generated with immunoSEQ multiplex PCR, while TCRdb's copy carries only in-frame clones and drops some. Among roughly 67,000 clones, over 65% were seen once, and the ten largest hold less than 25%. Material: peripheral blood. Every receptor here comes from a human donor in a cohort sampled during active COVID-19.

This clone has more than one count but fewer than ten. The J gene is TRBJ2-1, the V gene TRBV6-2 or TRBV6-3; the match to TRBD2 covers 7 bases. CDR1 and CDR2 from the germline V gene are MNHEY and SVGEGT. The ends lost 8 bases at V and 4 bases at J; junction bases unmatched: 8. This CDR3 is 14 amino acids long. The CDR3 sequence: CASRPGGPYNEQFF. In DNA form, the CDR3 reads TGTGCCAGCCGCCCGGGAGGTCCATACAATGAGCAGTTCTTC.

The chain recombines TRBV10-1 with TRBJ2-7; 10 positions match TRBD1. The V gene end was trimmed by 10 bases and the J gene end by 3 bases; junction bases not matched to a gene: 9. The CDR3 is 14 amino acids. Germline CDR1 is WNHNN and CDR2 is SYGVQD (reference sequence). Written as DNA, the CDR3 is TGCGCCATCAGATTACGGGACAGGGGCTACGAGCAGTACTTC. Its protein product is CAIRLRDRGYEQYF.

The chain has TRBV5-1 and TRBJ2-6, with D perhaps TRBD2 (6 bases). The CDR3 runs to 17 residues. The germline CDR1 and CDR2 sequences are SGHRS and YFSETQ. Trimming stripped 1 base from V and 3 bases from J, with 14 bases between. CDR3 DNA: TGCGCCAGCAGCTTGTTCGGGGAGGAGAGTGGGGCCAACGTCCTGACTTTC. Amino acid sequence: CASSLFGEESGANVLTF.

V gene TRBV7-9 combines with J gene TRBJ1-1, with TRBD1 identical over 10 bases. Germline CDR1 reads SEHNR; CDR2 reads FQNEAQ (reference sequence). V gave up 1 base and J gave up 4 bases; unmatched junction bases: 3. This CDR3 has 15 amino acids. As DNA, the CDR3 is TGTGCCAGCAGCTTAGGGGGGACAGGGGTCACTGAAGCTTTCTTT. Translating it yields CASSLGGTGVTEAFF.

The rearrangement joins TRBV10-2 to TRBJ2-2; the match to TRBD1 covers 8 bases. CDR3 length equals 16 residues. V lost 0 bases, J lost 4 bases, and 4 bases stayed unmatched. Looked up from germline, CDR1 is WSHSY and CDR2 is SAAADI. In nucleotides, the CDR3 is TGCGCCAGCAGTGAGTCCCCGACAGGGGTCACCGGGGAGCTGTTTTTT. Encoded protein: CASSESPTGVTGELFF.

This clone was counted a single time. The chain is built from TRBV5-1 and TRBJ2-5, with 11 bases that match TRBD2. The length of the CDR3 is 15 residues. CDR1 is SGHRS and CDR2 is YFSETQ in the germline V gene. V dropped 4 bases and J dropped 3; count of bases not matched to a gene: 5. DNA for the CDR3: TGCGCCAGCAGCACCCAGACTAGCGGGGAAGAGACCCAGTACTTC. Residues: CASSTQTSGEETQYF.

In DNA form, the CDR3 reads TGTGCCAGCAGCCGACTTAGCGGGGACTACGAGCAGTACTTC. Protein product: CASSRLSGDYEQYF. The V and J genes are TRBV11-2 and TRBJ2-7; 8 nucleotides align to TRBD2. The CDR3 spans 14 residues. The germline CDR1 and CDR2 sequences are SGHAT and FQNNGV. Trimming cost V 5 bases and J 3 bases; bases outside gene matches: 6.

This clone has just one count. CDR3 nucleotides: TGTGCCAGCAGCCAAGATCATGGGGCAGGTCAAGAGACCCAGTACTTC. Protein sequence: CASSQDHGAGQETQYF. The chain couples TRBV4-2 to TRBJ2-5, with D possibly TRBD1 on 5 matching bases. Germline CDR1 and CDR2: LGHNA and YNFKEQ. The CDR3 is 16 amino acids. V lost 0 bases and J lost 2, with 13 bases in between.

The J gene is TRBJ2-1, the V gene TRBV3-1 (or the pseudogene TRBV3-2); tentative D call: TRBD2 (7 bases). V lost 4 bases, J lost 2 bases, and 18 bases lay in between. The germline CDR1 and CDR2 sequences are LGHDT and YNNKEL (reference sequence). The CDR3 has 17 residues. The CDR3 region has the DNA TGTGCCAGCAGCCCCATCCCGGGGCGGGGGCCCTACAATGAGCAGTTCTTC. Translation gives CASSPIPGRGPYNEQFF.

The chain is built from TRBV6-2 or TRBV6-3 and TRBJ2-7, with D possibly matching TRBD2 (5 bases). The CDR3 runs 12 residues. Germline V gene lookup returns CDR1 MNHEY and CDR2 SVGEGT. Trimming took 4 bases from V and 6 from J, leaving 10 bases between them. The CDR3 coding sequence is TGTGCCAGCAGTTCGCCAGCGGTCGAGCAGTACTTC. Amino acid sequence: CASSSPAVEQYF.

This clone appeared once. The chain is built from TRBV19 and TRBJ2-3, with a tentative D call TRBD2 (6 bases). The CDR3 is 15 amino acids. Trimming cost V 3 bases and J 0 bases, with 10 bases left between them. The germline V gene has CDR1 LNHDA and CDR2 SQIVND (reference sequence). The CDR3 loop reads CASSMIRGSTDTQYF. The CDR3 nucleotides are TGTGCCAGTAGTATGATTCGGGGGAGCACAGATACGCAGTATTTT.

V usage is TRBV28 and J usage is TRBJ1-3; 10 positions match TRBD1. This CDR3 contains 16 residues. With V trimmed by 5 bases and J by 1 base, 5 bases remained unmatched. Looked up from germline, CDR1 is MDHEN and CDR2 is SYDVKM. CDR3 in DNA: TGTGCCAGCAGTCTGGGACAGGGGTTTTCTGGAAACACCATATATTTT. Translated: CASSLGQGFSGNTIYF.

V and J are TRBV6-5 and TRBJ2-3; the match to TRBD2 covers 15 bases. This CDR3 has 15 amino acids. J gave up 4 bases and V 6 bases, and 2 bases lay outside the gene matches. The germline V gene encodes CDR1 MNHEY and CDR2 SVGAGI. The CDR3 reads CASRGLAGGADTQYF. CDR3 sequence (DNA): TGTGCCAGCAGGGGACTAGCGGGAGGCGCAGATACGCAGTATTTT.

The V gene is TRBV27, the J gene TRBJ1-6, with D possibly being TRBD1 (5 bases). Trimming removed 5 bases from V and 7 bases from J, with 12 bases in between. This CDR3 contains 14 residues. CDR1 is MNHEY, CDR2 SMNVEV, per germline (reference sequence). The CDR3 bases are TGTGCCAGCAGTACGGGGGGAAAGAATTCACCCCTCCACTTT. This gives the protein CASSTGGKNSPLHF.